This T cell receptor beta chain was observed in a study of identical twins. There are 15 residues in the CDR3. CDR1 and CDR2 from the germline V gene are SGDLS and YYNGEE. The V and J ends lost 3 bases and 6 bases respectively, with 15 bases between them. TCRdb passed the 5' RACE reads through MiXCR, listing each CDR3 protein once. The table has 1.5 million to 2 million distinct CDR3 sequences, under 35% seen once. Input material: cord blood. This TCR was sampled from a newborn girl in good health. V gene TRBV9 combines with J gene TRBJ2-2; no definite D call. The CDR3 protein is CASSATLFGSGELFF. The CDR3 coding sequence is TGTGCCAGCAGCGCGACACTGTTCGGCTCCGGGGAGCTGTTTTTT.